A selection of T cell receptor beta chains follows, all from one sample in a study of regulatory T cells in long-lasting Graves disease. Each CDR3 protein is one row after TCRdb ran MiXCR on the multiplex PCR reads. Here the sample spans a few hundred thousand distinct CDR3 sequences, approximately 10% being singletons. The data also belong to a second study, concerning T cells in Graves' hyperthyroidism and ophthalmopathy.

Sequenced here: peripheral blood mononuclear cells (PBMCs), sampled at new diagnosis, from a patient treated with antithyroid drugs. These receptors were taken from a woman between 18 and 30 years old with Graves disease. Each CDR3 is given with its conserved first and last residue. Fields, in order: D gene, J gene, clone size, V gene, CDR3 DNA, CDR3 protein. The D gene is left open where the match is weak. The size of a clone is reported for some rows only, either as once, few or many, or as a class for expanded clones.

>-|TRBJ2-5|few|TRBV7-9
TGTGCCAGCAGCGCCCCGGGGGAGACCCAGTACTTC
CASSAPGETQYF
>-|TRBJ1-1|many|TRBV28
TGTGCCAGCATCGGGAACACTGAAGCTTTCTTT
CASIGNTEAFF
>-|TRBJ2-1|many|TRBV11-2
TGTGCCAGCAGCTTAGTTCGGCCTAGTGGGGAGCAGTTCTTC
CASSLVRPSGEQFF
>TRBD2|TRBJ2-1|-|TRBV20-1
TGCAGTGCTAGTCGACTCGGGACTAGCGGGAGTAGGTCCTACAATGAGCAGTTCTTC
CSASRLGTSGSRSYNEQFF
>-|TRBJ2-1|many|TRBV6-1
TGTGCCAGCAGTCAGGGGCGGGGCGAGCAGTTCTTC
CASSQGRGEQFF
>TRBD2|TRBJ2-1|many|TRBV3-1
TGTGCCAGCAGCCAAGAGTCGGGGGGGGCCTACAATGAGCAGTTCTTC
CASSQESGGAYNEQFF
>TRBD2|TRBJ2-3|many|TRBV12-3/TRBV12-4
TGTGCCAGCGGGAAGGGCGGGGGAGCAGATACGCAGTATTTT
CASGKGGGADTQYF
>TRBD2|TRBJ2-1|-|TRBV7-2
TGTGCCAGCAGCTTACCAGGGCTAGCGGGGGCCAAAGAGACCCAGTTCTTC
CASSLPGLAGAKETQFF
>TRBD1|TRBJ1-2|-|TRBV6-1
TGTGCCAGCAGCAAAGATCGGCCGGGACAGGAATACACCTTC
CASSKDRPGQEYTF
>-|TRBJ1-2|few|TRBV7-9
TGTGCCAGCAGCCGGACCGACCTTATGGAGTCGCGGGGCTACACCTTC
CASSRTDLMESRGYTF
>-|TRBJ1-2|many|TRBV2
TGTGCCAGCAACCCATGGGCAAGGGACTATGGCTACACCTTC
CASNPWARDYGYTF
>-|TRBJ2-3|many|TRBV12-3/TRBV12-4
TGTGCCAGCAGTTACGGCGGTCCGTCGACAGATACGCAGTATTTT
CASSYGGPSTDTQYF
>-|TRBJ1-2|-|TRBV18
TGTGCCAGCTCACCGTATACAGCGGGGGCGGGAGGCTACACCTTC
CASSPYTAGAGGYTF
>-|TRBJ2-1|few|TRBV18
TGTGCCAGCTCACCCCACGGGCGGTCCTACAATGAGCAGTTCTTC
CASSPHGRSYNEQFF
>-|TRBJ2-3|many|TRBV7-3
TGTGCCAGCGGACAAGCAGGGCCCTCCGATACGCAGTATTTT
CASGQAGPSDTQYF
>-|TRBJ2-5|-|TRBV5-1
TGCGCCAGCAGCTTGGCGGGGGCGCGAGAGACCCAGTACTTC
CASSLAGARETQYF
>-|TRBJ1-2|many|TRBV7-9
TGTGCCAGCAGCAAAGACCGCGCCTATGGCTACACCTTC
CASSKDRAYGYTF
>-|TRBJ2-2|-|TRBV4-1
TGCGCCAGCAGCCTCTATGGACAGTCCTTGGTCGGGGAGCTGTTTTTT
CASSLYGQSLVGELFF
>-|TRBJ2-2|many|TRBV12-3/TRBV12-4
TGTGCCAGCAGGCTCTACACCGGGGAGCTGTTTTTT
CASRLYTGELFF
>-|TRBJ1-2|few|TRBV6-2/TRBV6-3
TGTGCCAGCAGACAGGGTTTCGGCTACACCTTC
CASRQGFGYTF
>-|TRBJ2-2|-|TRBV5-5
TGTGCCAGCAGCTCCGGGACACCCTTCGCCGGGGAGCTGTTTTTT
CASSSGTPFAGELFF
>-|TRBJ1-1|few|TRBV2
TGTGCCAGCAGTCAGCAGGTTAAGACGACTGAAGCTTTCTTT
CASSQQVKTTEAFF
>-|TRBJ2-1|-|TRBV7-2
TGTGCCAGCAGCTCCCGTCGGGCGGGATCCTACAATGAGCAGTTCTTC
CASSSRRAGSYNEQFF
>-|TRBJ2-1|few|TRBV11-2
TGTGCCAGCACCGTTTGGGGTACGCGGGCACACAATGAGCAGTTCTTC
CASTVWGTRAHNEQFF
>-|TRBJ2-1|many|TRBV7-2
TGTGCCAGCAGCTTAGGGCCCCGATTATATGAGCAGTTCTTC
CASSLGPRLYEQFF
>-|TRBJ2-2|many|TRBV10-1
TGCGCCAGCAGTGAGTCTAACACCGGGGAGCTGTTTTTT
CASSESNTGELFF